This TCR beta chain was obtained from a study of blood T cell repertoires in COVID-19. Assay used: immunoSEQ multiplex PCR; TCRdb lists only in-frame clones, some missing. Found here are some 270,000 clones, around 85% of them singletons; the top ten hold approximately 11%. The sample taken for sequencing was peripheral blood. The receptor was derived from a woman in her 70s with acute or convalescent COVID-19.

The CDR3 loop is CASWFLERNTEAFF. CDR3 bases: TGTGCCAGCTGGTTTCTTGAGAGGAACACTGAAGCTTTCTTT. V is TRBV27 and J is TRBJ1-1; D remains ambiguous. Trimming removed 8 bases at V and 1 base at J, with 14 bases between. CDR1 is MNHEY and CDR2 is SMNVEV in the germline V gene (reference sequence). The CDR3 runs to 14 residues.